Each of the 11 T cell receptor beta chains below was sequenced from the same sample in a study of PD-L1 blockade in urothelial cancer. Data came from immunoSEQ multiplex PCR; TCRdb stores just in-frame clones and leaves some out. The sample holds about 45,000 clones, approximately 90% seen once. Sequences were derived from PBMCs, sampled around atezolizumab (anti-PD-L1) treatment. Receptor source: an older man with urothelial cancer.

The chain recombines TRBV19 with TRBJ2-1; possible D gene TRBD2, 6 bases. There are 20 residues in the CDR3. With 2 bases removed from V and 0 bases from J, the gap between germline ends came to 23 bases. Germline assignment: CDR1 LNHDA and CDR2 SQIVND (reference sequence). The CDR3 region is CASSINEVWREGVSYNEQFF. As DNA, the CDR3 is TGTGCCAGTAGTATAAATGAGGTTTGGCGGGAAGGGGTCTCCTACAATGAGCAGTTCTTC.

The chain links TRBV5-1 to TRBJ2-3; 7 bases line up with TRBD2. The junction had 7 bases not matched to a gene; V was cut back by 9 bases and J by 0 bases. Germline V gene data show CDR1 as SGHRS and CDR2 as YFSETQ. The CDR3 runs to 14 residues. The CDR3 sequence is CATSGGRSTDTQYF. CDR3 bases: TGCGCCACCTCGGGGGGACGAAGCACAGATACGCAGTATTTT.

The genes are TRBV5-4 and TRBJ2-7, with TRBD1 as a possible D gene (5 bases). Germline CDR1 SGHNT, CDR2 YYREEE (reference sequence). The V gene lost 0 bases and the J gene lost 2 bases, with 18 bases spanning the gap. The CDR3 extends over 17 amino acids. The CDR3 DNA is TGTGCCAGCAGCTTGGCCCTGGGAAGGGGCTTGACCTACGAGCAGTACTTC. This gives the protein CASSLALGRGLTYEQYF.

DNA of the CDR3: TGTGCCAGCAGCCCCCCCTACAAGGGGGGGACATCCTACAATGAGCAGTTCTTC. This translates into CASSPPYKGGTSYNEQFF. The J gene is TRBJ2-1, the V gene TRBV9; maybe TRBD2 (7 bases). Germline V gives CDR1 SGDLS, CDR2 YYNGEE. V shed 4 bases and J shed 1 base, with 21 bases lying between them. This CDR3 contains 18 residues.

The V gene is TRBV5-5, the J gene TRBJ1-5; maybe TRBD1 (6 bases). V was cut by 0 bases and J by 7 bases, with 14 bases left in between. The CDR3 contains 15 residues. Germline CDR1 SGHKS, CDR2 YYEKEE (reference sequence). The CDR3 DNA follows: TGTGCCAGCAGCTTGGTTGAGGGGGATCGGCAGCCCCAGCATTTT. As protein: CASSLVEGDRQPQHF.

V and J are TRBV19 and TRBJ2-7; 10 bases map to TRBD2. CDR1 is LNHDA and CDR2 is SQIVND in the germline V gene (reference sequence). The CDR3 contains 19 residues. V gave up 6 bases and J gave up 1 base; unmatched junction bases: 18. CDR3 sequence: CASRSMGGTGLAASYEQYF. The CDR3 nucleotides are TGTGCCAGTAGATCCATGGGAGGGACTGGACTAGCGGCGTCCTACGAGCAGTACTTC.

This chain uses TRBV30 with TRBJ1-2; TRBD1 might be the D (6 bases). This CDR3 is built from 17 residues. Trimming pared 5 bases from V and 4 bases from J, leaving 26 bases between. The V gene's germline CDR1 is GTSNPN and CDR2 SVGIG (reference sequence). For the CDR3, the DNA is TGTGCCTGGTCGCTCCGGGACACCTACGTCTCGGGCTATGGCTACACCTTC. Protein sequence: CAWSLRDTYVSGYGYTF. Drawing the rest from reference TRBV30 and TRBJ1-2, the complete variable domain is SQTIHQWPATLVQPVGSPLSLECTVEGTSNPNLYWYRQAAGRGLQLLFYSVGIGQISSEVPQNLSASRPQDRQFILSSKKLLLSDSGFYLCAWSLRDTYVSGYGYTFGSGTRLTVV.

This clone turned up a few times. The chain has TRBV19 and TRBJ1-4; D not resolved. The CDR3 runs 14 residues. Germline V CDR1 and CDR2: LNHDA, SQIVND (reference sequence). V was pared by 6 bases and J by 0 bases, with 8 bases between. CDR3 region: CASRHTSTNEKLFF. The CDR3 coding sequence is TGTGCCAGTAGACATACCTCAACTAATGAAAAACTGTTTTTT.

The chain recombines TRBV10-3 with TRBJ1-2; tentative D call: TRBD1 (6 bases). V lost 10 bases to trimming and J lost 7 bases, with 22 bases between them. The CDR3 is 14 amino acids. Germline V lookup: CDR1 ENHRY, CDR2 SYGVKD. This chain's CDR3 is CATGRQEAGGGYTF. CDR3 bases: TGTGCCACAGGGCGACAGGAGGCCGGTGGTGGCTACACCTTC.

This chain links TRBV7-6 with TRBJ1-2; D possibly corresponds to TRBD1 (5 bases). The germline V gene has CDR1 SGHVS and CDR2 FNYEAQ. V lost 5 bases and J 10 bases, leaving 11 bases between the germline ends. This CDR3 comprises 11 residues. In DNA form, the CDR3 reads TGTGCCAGCAGCACAGGACACCTCTACACCTTC. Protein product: CASSTGHLYTF.

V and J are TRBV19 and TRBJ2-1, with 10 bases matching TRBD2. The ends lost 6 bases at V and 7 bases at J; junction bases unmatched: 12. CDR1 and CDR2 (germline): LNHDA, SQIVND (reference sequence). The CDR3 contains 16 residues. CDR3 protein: CASSSLAGESRNEQFF. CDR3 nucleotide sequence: TGTGCCAGTAGCTCTCTAGCGGGAGAAAGTAGGAATGAGCAGTTCTTC.